This entry is about one TCR beta chain. V shed 1 base and J 4 bases; nucleotides not matched to a gene: 4. The CDR3 is 14 residues long. CDR1 and CDR2 (germline): KGHSH, LQKENI. PCR primers comprised 60 Vbeta and 13 Jbeta primers. This table comes from immunoSEQ multiplex PCR, and its TCRdb copy is limited to in-frame clones, with some not included. The top ten clones hold around 6.7% of a sample with approximately 150,000 clones, approximately 80% of them seen once. The data belong to a study of cytomegalovirus exposure and HLA in healthy donors. The clonotype originates from a woman in her twenties or thirties in good health and CMV-seropositive. Sequenced material: PBMCs. V gene TRBV18 combines with J gene TRBJ2-7; 7 bases are a match to TRBD1. The CDR3 here is CASSPQGAAYEQYF. The CDR3, as DNA: TGTGCCAGCTCACCACAGGGGGCGGCGTACGAGCAGTACTTC.